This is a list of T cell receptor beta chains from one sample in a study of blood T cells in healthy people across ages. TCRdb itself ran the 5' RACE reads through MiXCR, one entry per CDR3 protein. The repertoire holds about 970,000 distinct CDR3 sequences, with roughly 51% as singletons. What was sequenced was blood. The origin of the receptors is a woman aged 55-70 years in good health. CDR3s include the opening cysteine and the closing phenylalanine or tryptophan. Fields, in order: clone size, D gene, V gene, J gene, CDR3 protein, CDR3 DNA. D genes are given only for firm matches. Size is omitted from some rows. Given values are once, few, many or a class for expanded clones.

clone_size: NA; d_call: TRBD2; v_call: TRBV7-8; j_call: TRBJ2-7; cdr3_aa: CASSTSSGRVYEQYF; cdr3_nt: TGTGCCAGCAGCACATCTAGCGGGAGGGTCTACGAGCAGTACTTC
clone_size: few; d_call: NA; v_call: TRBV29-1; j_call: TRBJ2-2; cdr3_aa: CSAIQLSGELFF; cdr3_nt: TGCAGCGCAATCCAGTTGTCCGGGGAGCTGTTTTTT
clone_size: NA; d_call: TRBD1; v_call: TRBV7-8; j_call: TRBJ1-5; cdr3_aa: CASSLIRGDRGNQPQHF; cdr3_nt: TGTGCCAGCAGCTTAATCCGTGGGGACAGGGGGAATCAGCCCCAGCATTTT
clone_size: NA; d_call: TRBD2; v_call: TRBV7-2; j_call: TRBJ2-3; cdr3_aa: CASSLLLTSGVITDTQYF; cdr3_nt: TGTGCCAGCAGCTTACTCCTAACTAGCGGGGTGATCACAGATACGCAGTATTTT
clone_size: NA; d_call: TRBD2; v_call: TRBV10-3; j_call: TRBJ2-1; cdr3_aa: CAISGFGGAYNEQFF; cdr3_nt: TGTGCCATCAGTGGTTTTGGGGGGGCCTACAATGAGCAGTTCTTC
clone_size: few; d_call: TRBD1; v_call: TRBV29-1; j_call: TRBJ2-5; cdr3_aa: CSVPDRAQAQYF; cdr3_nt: TGCAGCGTTCCAGACAGGGCCCAGGCCCAGTACTTC
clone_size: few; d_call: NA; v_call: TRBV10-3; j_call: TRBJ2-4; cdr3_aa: CAIKPGLGKNIQYF; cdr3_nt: TGTGCCATCAAGCCGGGGTTGGGAAAAAACATTCAGTACTTC
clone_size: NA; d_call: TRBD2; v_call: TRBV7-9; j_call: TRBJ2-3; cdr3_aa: CASSYSGNQADTQYF; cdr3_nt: TGTGCCAGCAGCTACAGCGGGAATCAGGCAGATACGCAGTATTTT
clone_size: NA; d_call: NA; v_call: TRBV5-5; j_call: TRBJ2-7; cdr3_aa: CASSFSPTNYEQYF; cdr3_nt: TGTGCCAGCAGCTTTAGTCCCACCAACTACGAGCAGTACTTC
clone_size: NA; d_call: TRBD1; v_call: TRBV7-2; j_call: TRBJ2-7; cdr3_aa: CASRPGTVVSYEQYF; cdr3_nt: TGTGCCAGCAGGCCGGGGACAGTAGTTTCCTACGAGCAGTACTTC
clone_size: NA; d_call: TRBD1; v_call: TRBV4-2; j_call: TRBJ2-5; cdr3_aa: CASSQLQGEETQYF; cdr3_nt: TGTGCCAGCAGCCAACTACAGGGGGAAGAGACCCAGTACTTC
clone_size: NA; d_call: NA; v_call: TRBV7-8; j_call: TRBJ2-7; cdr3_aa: CAGSLTSLAIYEQYF; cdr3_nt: TGTGCCGGCAGCTTAACGTCTTTGGCTATCTACGAGCAGTACTTC
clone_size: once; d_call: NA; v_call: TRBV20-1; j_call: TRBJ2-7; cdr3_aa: CSASGSGSYEQYF; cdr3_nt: TGCAGTGCTAGTGGTAGCGGCTCCTACGAGCAGTACTTC
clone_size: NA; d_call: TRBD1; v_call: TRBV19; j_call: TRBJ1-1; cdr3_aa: CASSIRDREGPKAFF; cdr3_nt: TGTGCCAGTAGTATCCGGGACAGGGAGGGCCCAAAAGCTTTCTTT
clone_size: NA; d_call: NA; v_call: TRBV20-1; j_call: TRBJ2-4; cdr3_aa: CSATRQDPKNIQYF; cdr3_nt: TGCAGTGCTACCAGACAGGACCCCAAAAACATTCAGTACTTC
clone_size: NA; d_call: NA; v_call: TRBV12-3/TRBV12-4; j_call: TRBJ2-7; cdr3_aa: CASSQNRGLIEQYF; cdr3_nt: TGTGCCAGCAGTCAAAACAGGGGACTTATCGAGCAGTACTTC
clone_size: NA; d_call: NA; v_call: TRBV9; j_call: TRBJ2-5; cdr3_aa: CASSVTQGGTQYF; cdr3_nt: TGTGCCAGCAGCGTGACTCAGGGTGGGACCCAGTACTTC
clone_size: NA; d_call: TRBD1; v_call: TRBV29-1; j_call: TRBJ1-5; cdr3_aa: CSVELTGARGQPQHF; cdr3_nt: TGCAGCGTTGAATTGACAGGGGCGAGAGGTCAGCCCCAGCATTTT
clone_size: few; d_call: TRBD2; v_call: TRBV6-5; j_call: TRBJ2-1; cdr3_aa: CASRSGTSTYNEQFF; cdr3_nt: TGTGCCAGCAGGTCCGGGACTAGCACCTACAATGAGCAGTTCTTC
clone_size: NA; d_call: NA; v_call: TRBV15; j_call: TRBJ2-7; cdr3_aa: CATSRDLDTHYEQYF; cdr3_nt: TGTGCCACCAGCAGAGATTTGGACACCCACTACGAGCAGTACTTC
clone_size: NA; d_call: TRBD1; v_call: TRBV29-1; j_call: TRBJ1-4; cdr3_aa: CSANAGGRGEKLFF; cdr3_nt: TGCAGCGCGAATGCAGGGGGGCGTGGTGAAAAACTGTTTTTT
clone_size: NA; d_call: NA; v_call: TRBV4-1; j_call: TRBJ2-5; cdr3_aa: CASAEWVQETQYF; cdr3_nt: TGCGCCAGCGCCGAGTGGGTCCAAGAGACCCAGTACTTC
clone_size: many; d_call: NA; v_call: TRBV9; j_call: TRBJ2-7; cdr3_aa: CASSLSGSGTYEQYF; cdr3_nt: TGTGCCAGCAGCCTTTCCGGATCCGGGACCTACGAGCAGTACTTC
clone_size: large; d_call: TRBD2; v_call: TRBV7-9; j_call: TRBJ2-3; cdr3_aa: CASSPGLAEYTDTQYF; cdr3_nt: TGTGCCAGCAGCCCCGGACTAGCGGAGTATACAGATACGCAGTATTTT
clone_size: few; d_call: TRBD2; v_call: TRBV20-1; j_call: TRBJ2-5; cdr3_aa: CSASGLAGIETQYF; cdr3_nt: TGCAGTGCCTCCGGACTAGCGGGAATAGAGACCCAGTACTTC
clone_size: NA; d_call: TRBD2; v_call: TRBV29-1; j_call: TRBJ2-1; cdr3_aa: CSALTSGRDNEQFF; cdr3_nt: TGCAGCGCCCTGACTAGCGGGAGAGATAATGAGCAGTTCTTC